This is a list of T cell receptor beta chains from one sample in a study of shared T cell receptors in the human thymus. Sequencing was performed with immunoSEQ multiplex PCR; in TCRdb, only in-frame clones are kept and a portion is missing. The table lists some 640,000 clones, 80% to 90% of them singletons. The same data also went into a second study, on human thymus T cells.

The source material was thymocytes. The source of these receptors is a boy in the first two years of life with a congenital heart defect. Each CDR3 is given with its conserved first and last residue. The order of the fields is CDR3 protein, CDR3 DNA, clone size, D gene, V gene, J gene. The D gene is left open where the match is weak. Some rows mark clone size as missing; the rest say once, few, many or name a class of expanded clone.

CDR3: CASSPSPSIAGTGNTGELFF
DNA: TGTGCCAGCTCACCCTCCCCGAGTATCGCCGGGACAGGGAACACCGGGGAGCTGTTTTTT
size: -
D: TRBD1
V: TRBV18
J: TRBJ2-2

CDR3: CASNRTGTSGLEQYF
DNA: TGTGCCAGCAACCGAACAGGGACTAGCGGGTTAGAGCAGTACTTC
size: -
D: -
V: TRBV21-1
J: TRBJ2-7

CDR3: CASSGRDSPKSYNEQFF
DNA: TGTGCCAGCAGTGGTCGGGACAGCCCGAAATCCTACAATGAGCAGTTCTTC
size: -
D: TRBD1
V: TRBV27
J: TRBJ2-1

CDR3: CASSQSGGDTEAFF
DNA: TGCGCCAGCAGTCAATCCGGAGGAGACACTGAAGCTTTCTTT
size: -
D: -
V: TRBV23-1
J: TRBJ1-1

CDR3: CSVRICRDCGRAGDTQYF
DNA: TGCAGCGTGCGGATCTGCCGGGATTGCGGGAGGGCTGGAGATACGCAGTATTTT
size: once
D: TRBD2
V: TRBV29-1
J: TRBJ2-3

CDR3: CASSILGQLDQPQHF
DNA: TGTGCCAGTAGTATACTAGGACAGCTCGATCAGCCCCAGCATTTT
size: -
D: -
V: TRBV19
J: TRBJ1-5

CDR3: CASSVGQGVYNEQFF
DNA: TGTGCCAGCAGTGTCGGACAGGGCGTGTACAATGAGCAGTTCTTC
size: -
D: TRBD1
V: TRBV25-1
J: TRBJ2-1

CDR3: CASSYPGLAGGFSYEQYF
DNA: TGTGCCAGCAGCTACCCGGGACTAGCGGGGGGTTTTTCTTACGAGCAGTACTTC
size: once
D: -
V: TRBV12-1
J: TRBJ2-7

CDR3: CASSEGGEVTEAFF
DNA: TGTGCCAGCAGTGAAGGGGGGGAGGTCACTGAAGCTTTCTTT
size: -
D: -
V: TRBV2
J: TRBJ1-1

CDR3: CASRGQDLTRSSGANVLTF
DNA: TGTGCCAGCAGGGGACAGGACCTAACTCGGAGCTCTGGGGCCAACGTCCTGACTTTC
size: -
D: TRBD1
V: TRBV11-2
J: TRBJ2-6